This is a list of T cell receptor beta chains from one sample in a study of blood T cell repertoires in COVID-19. This table comes from immunoSEQ multiplex PCR, and its TCRdb copy is limited to in-frame clones, with some not included. The sample has approximately 150,000 clones; 80% to 90% are singletons. The sequenced sample consisted of peripheral blood. The receptors were sampled from a human donor with acute or convalescent COVID-19. The donor label of this sample is uncertain. CDR3s include the opening cysteine and the closing phenylalanine or tryptophan. The D gene is left open where the match is weak. Clone size is not always given. Where it is, it says once, few, many or a class for expanded clones.

V: TRBV2; size: .; J: TRBJ2-5; D: .; DNA: TGTGCCAGCAGTGATAGTGGGCAGGGTAGGGGATCAAGGACCCAGTACTTC; CDR3: CASSDSGQGRGSRTQYF
V: TRBV2; size: .; J: TRBJ1-5; D: .; DNA: TGTGCCAGCAGTGAAGACAGGGTCGGCAATCAGCCCCAGCATTTT; CDR3: CASSEDRVGNQPQHF
V: TRBV3-1/TRBV3-2; size: .; J: TRBJ1-2; D: .; DNA: TGTGCCAGCAGCCAACAGGGCAACTATGGCTACACCTTC; CDR3: CASSQQGNYGYTF
V: TRBV29-1; size: .; J: TRBJ1-2; D: .; DNA: TGCAGCGTTGCCGGGTCGTCAGGGGTGGGCTACACCTTC; CDR3: CSVAGSSGVGYTF
V: TRBV19; size: .; J: TRBJ1-5; D: TRBD1; DNA: TGTGCCAGTAGCACAACAGGGGACTTAAATCAGCCCCAGCATTTT; CDR3: CASSTTGDLNQPQHF
V: TRBV7-9; size: .; J: TRBJ1-1; D: .; DNA: TGTGCCAGCAGCACTCGACCAGGGGACATGAACACTGAAGCTTTCTTT; CDR3: CASSTRPGDMNTEAFF
V: TRBV7-3; size: .; J: TRBJ2-1; D: TRBD1; DNA: TGTGCCAGCAGCCGACAGGGTGGACATGAGCAGTTCTTC; CDR3: CASSRQGGHEQFF
V: TRBV7-3; size: .; J: TRBJ2-5; D: .; DNA: TGTGCCAGCAGCTCAGGACTCGGGATGGAGGAGACCCAGTACTTC; CDR3: CASSSGLGMEETQYF
V: TRBV28; size: .; J: TRBJ2-5; D: TRBD2; DNA: TGTGCCAGCCATGTCGGGGGGGCCGGGGAGACCCAGTACTTC; CDR3: CASHVGGAGETQYF
V: TRBV6-6; size: .; J: TRBJ2-7; D: .; DNA: TGTGCCAGCAGTCCCCCTGAGGGTCCGGTCTACGAGCAGTACTTC; CDR3: CASSPPEGPVYEQYF
V: TRBV2; size: .; J: TRBJ1-1; D: TRBD1; DNA: TGTGCCAGCAGTCGGGACAGGGGCCCCACTGAAGCTTTCTTT; CDR3: CASSRDRGPTEAFF
V: TRBV4-2; size: .; J: TRBJ2-1; D: .; DNA: TGTGCCAGCAGCCACCCCGCGGACTCCTACAATGAGCAGTTCTTC; CDR3: CASSHPADSYNEQFF
V: TRBV9; size: .; J: TRBJ2-3; D: TRBD1; DNA: TGTGCCAGCAGCTATAGGGGGCCCCATAGCACAGATACGCAGTATTTT; CDR3: CASSYRGPHSTDTQYF
V: TRBV9; size: .; J: TRBJ2-2; D: TRBD1; DNA: TGTGCCAGCAGCGGTGGGACAGGGGTGACCGGGGAGCTGTTTTTT; CDR3: CASSGGTGVTGELFF
V: TRBV7-6; size: .; J: TRBJ1-6; D: .; DNA: TGTGCCAGCAGCTACAGGGACTATAATTCACCCCTCCACTTT; CDR3: CASSYRDYNSPLHF
V: TRBV10-3; size: .; J: TRBJ1-1; D: .; DNA: TGTGCCATCAGTGACGTGACTGCGAACACTGAAGCTTTCTTT; CDR3: CAISDVTANTEAFF
V: TRBV6-1; size: .; J: TRBJ1-2; D: .; DNA: TGTGCCAGCAGTGAATCGCTAGTGTCTAGCTATGGCTACACCTTC; CDR3: CASSESLVSSYGYTF
V: TRBV3-1/TRBV3-2; size: .; J: TRBJ2-2; D: TRBD2; DNA: TGTGCCAGCAGCCCTACTAGCGGGAGGGGGACCGGGGAGCTGTTTTTT; CDR3: CASSPTSGRGTGELFF
V: TRBV5-8; size: .; J: TRBJ1-2; D: .; DNA: TGTGCCAGCAGCTTGTGGCAGGGTAACTATGGCTACACCTTC; CDR3: CASSLWQGNYGYTF
V: TRBV9; size: .; J: TRBJ1-1; D: TRBD1; DNA: TGTGCCAGCAGCCAGGGAAACAGGGGTTTTACTGAAGCTTTCTTT; CDR3: CASSQGNRGFTEAFF
V: TRBV4-3; size: once; J: TRBJ1-2; D: .; DNA: TGCGCCAGCAGCCAAGCTTCCACAAACTATGGCTACACCTTC; CDR3: CASSQASTNYGYTF
V: TRBV5-4; size: once; J: TRBJ1-4; D: .; DNA: TGTGCCAGCAGGAGGACAGAAACTAATGAAAAACTGTTTTTT; CDR3: CASRRTETNEKLFF
V: TRBV11-3; size: .; J: TRBJ2-5; D: TRBD1; DNA: TGTGCCAGCAGCTTAGGGACAGGGGTTGAGACCCAGTACTTC; CDR3: CASSLGTGVETQYF
V: TRBV18; size: .; J: TRBJ2-5; D: .; DNA: TGTGCCAGCTCCGAGCGGAATCAAGAGACCCAGTACTTC; CDR3: CASSERNQETQYF
V: TRBV6-6; size: .; J: TRBJ2-7; D: .; DNA: TGTGCCAGCAGTTACTCGGACGGAGGGTCCTACGAGCAGTACTTC; CDR3: CASSYSDGGSYEQYF
V: TRBV18; size: .; J: TRBJ2-5; D: .; DNA: TGTGCCAGCTCACTGCCGGGGTCGGAGACCCAGTACTTC; CDR3: CASSLPGSETQYF
V: TRBV30; size: .; J: TRBJ2-3; D: .; DNA: TGTGCCTGGAGTGTACATACAGATACGCAGTATTTT; CDR3: CAWSVHTDTQYF
V: TRBV6-5; size: .; J: TRBJ2-2; D: .; DNA: TGTGCCAGCGGCGGCCGGACCGGGGAGCTGTTTTTT; CDR3: CASGGRTGELFF
V: TRBV19; size: .; J: TRBJ2-3; D: .; DNA: TGTGCCAGTAGTAACAGGGTACAACGGACAGATACGCAGTATTTT; CDR3: CASSNRVQRTDTQYF
V: TRBV5-1; size: .; J: TRBJ2-1; D: TRBD2; DNA: TGCGCCAGCCGGGGGGACGCGGCCTACAATGAGCAGTTCTTC; CDR3: CASRGDAAYNEQFF
V: TRBV9; size: .; J: TRBJ2-1; D: TRBD2; DNA: TGTGCCAGCAGCCCTAAAGCGGGGGGGCTCAATGAGCAGTTCTTC; CDR3: CASSPKAGGLNEQFF
V: TRBV6-2/TRBV6-3; size: once; J: TRBJ1-1; D: TRBD1; DNA: TGTGCCAGCAGTGGAGGGGGCAACACTGAAGCTTTCTTT; CDR3: CASSGGGNTEAFF
V: TRBV19; size: .; J: TRBJ2-2; D: TRBD1; DNA: TGTGCCAGTAGCCTCACACAGGGGACCGGGGAGCTGTTTTTT; CDR3: CASSLTQGTGELFF
V: TRBV21-1; size: once; J: TRBJ1-5; D: .; DNA: TGTGCCAGCTGCCGGGACAGGCCCTTTAATCAGCCCCAGCATTTT; CDR3: CASCRDRPFNQPQHF
V: TRBV7-2; size: .; J: TRBJ1-3; D: .; DNA: TGTGCCAGCAGCTTAGGCAGTCTCCCCTCTGGAAACACCATATATTTT; CDR3: CASSLGSLPSGNTIYF
V: TRBV5-1; size: .; J: TRBJ1-4; D: .; DNA: TGCGCCAGCAGCTTGAGCGGCAGGAGTAATGAAAAACTGTTTTTT; CDR3: CASSLSGRSNEKLFF
V: TRBV10-3; size: .; J: TRBJ2-3; D: .; DNA: TGTGCCATCAGTGAGACGGGACACAGCACAGATACGCAGTATTTT; CDR3: CAISETGHSTDTQYF
V: TRBV6-2/TRBV6-3; size: .; J: TRBJ1-2; D: TRBD1; DNA: TGTGCCAGCAGTTATCGAGGACAGGCCTTTAACTATGGCTACACCTTC; CDR3: CASSYRGQAFNYGYTF
V: TRBV18; size: .; J: TRBJ2-3; D: TRBD2; DNA: TGTGCCAGCTCACCCGTGACTAGCGTTGGGTCAGATACGCAGTATTTT; CDR3: CASSPVTSVGSDTQYF
V: TRBV5-6; size: .; J: TRBJ1-6; D: .; DNA: TGTGCCACCCAGAGGAATGAAGGGGCGCGTAATTCACCCCTCCACTTT; CDR3: CATQRNEGARNSPLHF
V: TRBV5-4; size: few; J: TRBJ1-5; D: .; DNA: TGTGCCAGCAGCCGCGGCAGGGATGATCAGCCCCAGCATTTT; CDR3: CASSRGRDDQPQHF
V: TRBV24-1; size: once; J: TRBJ2-1; D: TRBD1; DNA: TGTGCCACCAGTGAAGGGGGGACAGGGGGCCTCTACAATGAGCAGTTCTTC; CDR3: CATSEGGTGGLYNEQFF
V: TRBV6-6; size: .; J: TRBJ2-2; D: .; DNA: TGTGCCAGCAGTTACCGGGCAGCGGGGAACACCGGGGAGCTGTTTTTT; CDR3: CASSYRAAGNTGELFF
V: TRBV6-5; size: .; J: TRBJ1-1; D: TRBD1; DNA: TGTGCCAGCAGTTACAATAACAGGGGAGAAACTGAAGCTTTCTTT; CDR3: CASSYNNRGETEAFF
V: TRBV5-1; size: few; J: TRBJ2-7; D: .; DNA: TGCGCCAGCAGGGAGGGGGGGAGTTACGAGCAGTACTTC; CDR3: CASREGGSYEQYF
V: TRBV7-8; size: .; J: TRBJ1-2; D: .; DNA: TGTGCCAGCAGCTTCACCACAGGGTCCTATGGCTACACCTTC; CDR3: CASSFTTGSYGYTF
V: TRBV5-1; size: .; J: TRBJ2-3; D: TRBD1; DNA: TGCGCCAGCAGCTCCACACCGCTGACAGGGACACCCATGGATACGCAGTATTTT; CDR3: CASSSTPLTGTPMDTQYF
V: TRBV7-2; size: .; J: TRBJ2-1; D: .; DNA: TGTGCCAGCAGCTTCGCCGGGACCTACAATGAGCAGTTCTTC; CDR3: CASSFAGTYNEQFF
V: TRBV5-1; size: .; J: TRBJ2-1; D: TRBD2; DNA: TGCGCCAGCAGCAATGGGGACTACTCCTACAATGAGCAGTTCTTC; CDR3: CASSNGDYSYNEQFF
V: TRBV19; size: once; J: TRBJ2-1; D: .; DNA: TGTGCCAGTAGTATCATGGAGGGGGCTACTTACAATGAGCAGTTCTTC; CDR3: CASSIMEGATYNEQFF
V: TRBV27; size: once; J: TRBJ2-2; D: TRBD1; DNA: TGTGCCAGCACCTCTATTCGCCCGCCGCTTAGGGGGCGCAGAGAAAACACCGGGGAGCTGTTTTTT; CDR3: CASTSIRPPLRGRRENTGELFF
V: TRBV13; size: .; J: TRBJ2-2; D: TRBD1; DNA: TGTGCCAGCAGCTTCTCCGGGACAGGGGTATCAAGCACCGGGGAGCTGTTTTTT; CDR3: CASSFSGTGVSSTGELFF
V: TRBV11-3; size: .; J: TRBJ1-3; D: .; DNA: TGTGCCAGCAGCTTAGGAGGCCGAAACACCATATATTTT; CDR3: CASSLGGRNTIYF
V: TRBV18; size: .; J: TRBJ1-1; D: .; DNA: TGTGCCAGTTTCCACCAACCGGACACTGAAGCTTTCTTT; CDR3: CASFHQPDTEAFF
V: TRBV29-1; size: .; J: TRBJ2-3; D: .; DNA: TGCAGCGTTTACACAGATACGCAGTATTTT; CDR3: CSVYTDTQYF
V: TRBV12-3/TRBV12-4; size: .; J: TRBJ1-1; D: TRBD1; DNA: TGTGCCAGCAGTTTGGGACAGGGAACTGAAGCTTTCTTT; CDR3: CASSLGQGTEAFF
V: TRBV11-2; size: few; J: TRBJ1-2; D: .; DNA: TGTGCCAGCAGCTCCATTAGGAGGGCCAGCTATGGCTACACCTTC; CDR3: CASSSIRRASYGYTF
V: TRBV19; size: few; J: TRBJ2-1; D: .; DNA: TGTGCCAGTAGGACAACCGGGACAACAACCTACAATGAGCAGTTCTTC; CDR3: CASRTTGTTTYNEQFF
V: TRBV5-1; size: once; J: TRBJ2-5; D: .; DNA: TGCGCCAGCAGGAACGGAGAGACCCAGTACTTC; CDR3: CASRNGETQYF
V: TRBV7-2; size: few; J: TRBJ2-2; D: .; DNA: TGTGCCAGCGGGGACATTTACACCGGGGAGCTGTTTTTT; CDR3: CASGDIYTGELFF